The rows below give T cell receptor beta chains drawn from one sample of a study of T cell responses to AZD1222 COVID-19 vaccine. Sequencing used immunoSEQ multiplex PCR; TCRdb keeps in-frame clones, though not all of them. This table holds more than 100,000 clones, approximately 93% found once. The sequencing used peripheral blood, collected on day 0 of AZD1222 vaccination. Every receptor here comes from an adult in good health. Each CDR3 is given with its conserved first and last residue. A D gene is named only where the DNA matches it firmly. Clone size is shown for a subset of rows, as once, few, many or a class of expanded clone.

CASNLEGRGRNEQFF	TGTGCCAGTAACCTAGAGGGTCGGGGACGGAATGAGCAGTTCTTC	.	TRBV19	TRBJ2-1	.
CSARENTEAFF	TGCAGTGCTAGAGAGAACACTGAAGCTTTCTTT	.	TRBV20-1	TRBJ1-1	.
CASSPKTSGRSREQFF	TGTGCCAGCAGCCCAAAGACTAGCGGGAGGTCACGTGAGCAGTTCTTC	.	TRBV7-2	TRBJ2-1	TRBD2
CAIDAGGETEAFF	TGTGCCATCGACGCAGGGGGGGAGACTGAAGCTTTCTTT	once	TRBV10-3	TRBJ1-1	TRBD1
CASSYRRTSSKQYF	TGTGCCAGCAGTTACAGACGTACTAGCAGCAAGCAGTACTTC	.	TRBV6-5	TRBJ2-7	.
CATSSHRGEAFF	TGTGCCACCAGCAGTCACAGGGGTGAAGCTTTCTTT	.	TRBV15	TRBJ1-1	TRBD1
CASSPTPDRGNYGYTF	TGTGCCAGCAGCCCCACCCCGGACAGGGGTAACTATGGCTACACCTTC	.	TRBV7-9	TRBJ1-2	TRBD1
CASSQDHLAVSYNEQFF	TGTGCCAGCAGCCAAGACCACCTAGCGGTCTCCTACAATGAGCAGTTCTTC	.	TRBV3-1/TRBV3-2	TRBJ2-1	TRBD2
CASSAGLADPSYNEQFF	TGTGCCAGCTCCGCGGGACTAGCGGACCCTTCTTACAATGAGCAGTTCTTC	.	TRBV5-8	TRBJ2-1	TRBD2
CAISPTGTGGSISYNEQFF	TGTGCCATCAGCCCTACCGGGACAGGGGGCTCCATTTCCTACAATGAGCAGTTCTTC	.	TRBV10-3	TRBJ2-1	TRBD1
CASEGRLLATSGETQYF	TGTGCCAGCGAGGGGCGACTGCTTGCTACCTCGGGGGAGACCCAGTACTTC	.	TRBV7-9	TRBJ2-5	.
CASSVGHYTEAFF	TGTGCCAGCAGCGTAGGTCATTACACTGAAGCTTTCTTT	.	TRBV9	TRBJ1-1	.
CASRPGGTGNYNEQFF	TGCGCCAGCAGGCCCGGTGGGACGGGCAACTACAATGAGCAGTTCTTC	.	TRBV5-1	TRBJ2-1	.
CASSIRGPPSYGYTF	TGTGCCAGTAGTATACGGGGTCCTCCCTCTTATGGCTACACCTTC	once	TRBV19	TRBJ1-2	.
CASSTGLAGGETQYF	TGCGCCAGCAGCACCGGACTAGCGGGAGGAGAGACCCAGTACTTC	.	TRBV5-1	TRBJ2-5	TRBD2
CSVAPDLTGELFF	TGCAGCGTCGCTCCGGACCTTACCGGGGAGCTGTTTTTT	.	TRBV29-1	TRBJ2-2	.
CASSQERSHEKLFF	TGCGCCAGCAGCCAAGAGCGGTCGCATGAAAAACTGTTTTTT	.	TRBV4-3	TRBJ1-4	.
CASSPGGSGNTIYF	TGTGCCAGCAGTCCAGGGGGATCTGGAAACACCATATATTTT	.	TRBV7-8	TRBJ1-3	TRBD1
CASSVGATSVTYEQYF	TGTGCCAGCAGCGTAGGGGCGACTAGCGTGACCTACGAGCAGTACTTC	.	TRBV9	TRBJ2-7	TRBD2